This T cell receptor (beta chain) was retrieved from a study of shared T cell receptors in the human thymus (dated by TCRdb to the early 2020s). In terms of the full investigation: The study examined how self-reactive, shared T-cell receptor alpha chains are generated in the human thymus.

Receptor libraries were prepared by the immunoSEQ multiplex PCR assay. Here the immuneACCESS table is served through TCRdb, limited to in-frame sequences with V and J called. Missing clones are a known gap in these copies; in checked studies unresolved V genes cover under half, and the rest lacks a known reason. This sample is represented by about 660,000 clones; 88% of them were singletons. 0.01% of the sample is in the top ten clones. About this clone itself: Its cognate antigen has yet to be identified. No base qualities exist here, and no much larger clone lies one base off it.

Looking up the germline V gene yields CDR1 LGHNA and CDR2 YNFKEQ. Trimming accounts for 2 bases at V and 0 bases at J, while the number of junction bases matched to no gene is 6. From its cysteine to its phenylalanine, the CDR3 spans 17 amino acids. Only CDR3 DNA is held: 51 bases, read in frame from base 1. These data also featured in a second study, about human thymus T cells. According to the second study: Immunologically healthy infants undergoing open corrective cardiac surgery for congenital heart defects in Finland were used as donors. The thymus tissue came from surgical resects taken out during corrective cardiac surgery. Biased V and J gene segment usage appeared to be present in both thymic and peripheral blood repertoires. According to the related research, thymic TCR repertoires were highly overlapping among unrelated individuals. The study described the TCR alpha and beta repertoires in fewer than 10 infant thymus samples and a few matching peripheral blood samples. Donor ages ranging from about 7 to 250 days were recorded, and several male and two female infants were included in the cohort. After being mechanically released from the tissue, thymocytes were kept at -70 degrees C in pellets of about 8.5-32 million cells. A QIAsymphony instrument was used to extract genomic DNA from frozen cell pellets. Using the immunoSEQ multiplex PCR assay, the TCRB and TCRAD loci were amplified from a standardized quantity of quality-controlled genomic DNA. The V(D)J region was spanned by amplicons of a length sufficient to cover the CDR3 and to identify V and J genes. The amplicons were sequenced on an Illumina platform via the commercial immunoSEQ service. Corrections for primer bias and sequencing errors followed previously described methods, while TCRAD and TCRB definitions were based on the IMGT database. immunoSEQ Analyzer 3.0 and VDJTools were used for repertoire analysis, which covered basic statistics, V/J segment usage, diversity estimates, rarefaction and pairwise overlap. To estimate diversity, the Chao1, ChaoE, Efron-Thisted, Shannon and inverse Simpson indices were applied, and diversity was also estimated on datasets down-sampled to the smallest sample. Repertoire overlap was determined by strict matching of CDR3 nucleotide sequence, V gene and J gene, and Jaccard-based multidimensional scaling clustering was applied. On average, thymus samples yielded 810,000 or so unique TCRB clonotypes, whereas blood samples yielded some 85,000.

Sequenced: thymocytes. Recombination linked TRBV4-2 to TRBJ1-4; 7 bases in the middle match TRBD1. The sequence derives from a boy less than two years old with a congenital heart defect. Donor details come from another sample of the same person, matched by shared clones. The DNA is TGTGCCAGCAGCCAACCCACCGGGACAGCAACTAATGAAAAACTGTTTTTT. This translates into CASSQPTGTATNEKLFF.